This T cell receptor beta chain was sequenced in a study of blood T cells in healthy people across ages. Notes on the study in general: Diversity was higher, and naive CD4+ cells more numerous, in long-lived donors than in aged donors.

With 0 bases clipped from V and 3 bases from J, the junction kept 6 bases outside the gene matches. CDR1 and CDR2 (germline): LGHNA, YNFKEQ. The length of the CDR3 is 17 residues. Notes on this clonotype: What it recognizes is unknown.

A sample-barcoded 5' primer and a J-beta primer mix were used in a second PCR of about 7 to 12 cycles. Each cDNA molecule was tagged by a template-switch adaptor that had 12 random nucleotides. TCRdb reprocessed the 5' RACE reads via MiXCR and lists one record per CDR3 protein. The repertoire holds 980,000 or so distinct CDR3 sequences, with about 44% as singletons. Sequenced input: blood. This chain uses TRBV4-2 with TRBJ2-1, with 9 nucleotides matching TRBD1. The receptor was derived from a man aged 25 to 40 in good health. The CDR3 reads CASSQDKQGAGYNEQFF. The CDR3 DNA reads TGTGCCAGCAGCCAAGACAAACAGGGGGCGGGCTACAATGAGCAGTTCTTC.